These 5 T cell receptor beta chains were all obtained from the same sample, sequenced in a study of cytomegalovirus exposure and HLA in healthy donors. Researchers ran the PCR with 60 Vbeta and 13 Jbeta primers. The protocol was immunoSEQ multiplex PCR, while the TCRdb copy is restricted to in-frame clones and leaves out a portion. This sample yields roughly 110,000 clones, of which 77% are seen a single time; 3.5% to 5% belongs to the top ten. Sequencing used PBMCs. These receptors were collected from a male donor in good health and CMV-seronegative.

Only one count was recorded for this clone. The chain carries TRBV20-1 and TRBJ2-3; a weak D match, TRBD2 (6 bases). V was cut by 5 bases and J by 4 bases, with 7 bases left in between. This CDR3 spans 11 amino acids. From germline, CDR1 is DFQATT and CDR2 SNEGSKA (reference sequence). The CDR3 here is CSAGTPDTQYF. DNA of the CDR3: TGCAGTGCTGGGACTCCAGATACGCAGTATTTT.

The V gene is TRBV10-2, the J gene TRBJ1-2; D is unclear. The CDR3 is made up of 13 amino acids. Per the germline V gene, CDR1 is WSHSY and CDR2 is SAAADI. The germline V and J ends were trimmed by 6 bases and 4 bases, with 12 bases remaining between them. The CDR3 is CASSQAAFYGYTF. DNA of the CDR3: TGCGCCAGCAGCCAGGCAGCCTTCTATGGCTACACCTTC.

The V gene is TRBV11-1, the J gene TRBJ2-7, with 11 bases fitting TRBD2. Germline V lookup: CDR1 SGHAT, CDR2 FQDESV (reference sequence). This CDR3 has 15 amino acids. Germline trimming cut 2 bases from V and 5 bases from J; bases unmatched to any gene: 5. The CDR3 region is CASSLLTSGKDEQYF. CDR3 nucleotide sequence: TGTGCCAGCAGCTTACTGACTAGCGGGAAGGACGAGCAGTACTTC.

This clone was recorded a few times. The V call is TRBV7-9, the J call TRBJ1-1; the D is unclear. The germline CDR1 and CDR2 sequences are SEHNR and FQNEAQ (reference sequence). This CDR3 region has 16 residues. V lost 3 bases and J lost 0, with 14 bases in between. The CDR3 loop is CASSFLGARLNTEAFF. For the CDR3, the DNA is TGTGCCAGCAGCTTTTTAGGAGCCCGGCTGAACACTGAAGCTTTCTTT.

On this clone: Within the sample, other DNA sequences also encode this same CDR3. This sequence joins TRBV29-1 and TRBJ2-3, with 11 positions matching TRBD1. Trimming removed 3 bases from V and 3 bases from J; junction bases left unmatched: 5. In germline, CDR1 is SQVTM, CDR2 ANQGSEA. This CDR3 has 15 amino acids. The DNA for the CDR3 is TGCAGCGTTGAGAGGGGGGACAGGGGGACAGATACGCAGTATTTT. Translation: CSVERGDRGTDTQYF.